This T cell receptor (beta chain) was recorded in a study of cytomegalovirus exposure and HLA in healthy donors. Findings and caveats of the study: There were some public TCRs occurring in many donors, but most TCR sequences were rare. The study designated fewer than 200 TCR beta chains cytomegalovirus-associated. Testing in vitro showed three CMV-associated chains specific for CMV antigens.

The data were produced by immunoSEQ multiplex PCR, yet TCRdb's version contains in-frame clones alone and is incomplete. The repertoire holds 150,000 to 200,000 clones, with approximately 86% as singletons. With regard to this clone: The antigen is not known.

The CDR3 loop spans 15 amino acids. Per the germline V gene, CDR1 is SNHLY and CDR2 is FYNNEI. The germline V and J ends were trimmed by 1 base and 2 bases, with 10 bases remaining between them. The sequencing input was PBMCs. The V call is TRBV2, the J call TRBJ2-3, with D possibly TRBD2 on 6 matching bases. The clonotype comes from a man younger than 45 in good health and CMV-seropositive. CDR3 region: CASSEGGLYTDTQYF. In DNA form, the CDR3 reads TGTGCCAGCAGTGAAGGGGGACTCTACACAGATACGCAGTATTTT.